This TCR beta chain was obtained from a study of T cell responses to AZD1222 COVID-19 vaccine. Method: immunoSEQ multiplex PCR; TCRdb's copy keeps in-frame clones and lacks some. The sample shows 60,000 to 80,000 clones, about 85% of them seen only once. This clone showed up just once. Here the sequenced sample was peripheral blood, taken on day 0 of AZD1222 vaccination. This clonotype was obtained from an adult in good health.

The CDR3 nucleotides read TGTGCCAGCAGTTTATCGACAGAGGAGACCCAGTACTTC. Amino acids: CASSLSTEETQYF. The chain has TRBV28 and TRBJ2-5, with D possibly TRBD1 on 5 matching bases. Trimming left V 1 base short and J 5 bases short, with 8 bases between. There are 13 residues in the CDR3. Germline V gene sequence: CDR1 MDHEN, CDR2 SYDVKM. The full variable domain, rest sourced from reference TRBV28 and TRBJ2-5, is DVKVTQSSRYLVKRTGEKVFLECVQDMDHENMFWYRQDPGLGLRLIYFSYDVKMKEKGDIPEGYSVSREKKERFSLILESASTNQTSMYLCASSLSTEETQYFGPGTRLLVL.